This T cell receptor beta chain was obtained from a study of identical twins listed by TCRdb under 2016. Turning to the overall study: The study deep-sequenced TCR alpha and beta repertoires from monozygotic twins, unrelated adults of various ages and cord blood to test whether fetal clonotypes persist. To rule out contamination, replicate twin experiments were performed at different times with different library preparation protocols.

Library prep was done by 5' RACE. The instrument was an Illumina HiSeq 2000. Template switching introduced a universal primer binding site; the final cDNA contained a unique molecular identifier, enabling accurate counting of TCR cDNA molecules. Specific primers in the conserved constant-segment region were used to synthesize first-strand cDNA for TCR alpha and beta chains. Each cDNA library was double barcoded, with a SMART-Mk sample barcode plus Illumina barcodes, to control for contamination. Two successive PCR steps introduced TruSeq adapter sequences along with Illumina sample barcodes. The Illumina HiSeq platform was used with custom primers to sequence TCR alpha and beta cDNA libraries. On the authors' methods: Raw reads were processed with MiGEC to extract unique molecular identifiers, and MiXCR was used to determine CDR3 positions. Recombination models were inferred per individual with the repgenHMM and IGoR tools using an EM algorithm. The tcR package in R was used for shared clonotype analysis, with sharing normalized by the product of cloneset sizes. Out-of-frame nonproductive sequences were analyzed to study raw recombination free of thymic and clonal selection effects. TCRdb took the public reads, trimmed them with fastp at Q25, ran MiXCR for clone calling and kept in-frame beta chains. Rows with a matching CDR3 protein are joined into one entry that keeps the most common DNA and genes. It is TCRdb's table, rather than the study itself, that gives the V and J calls and clone size. The sample contains fewer than 900,000 distinct CDR3 sequences, around a sixth of them found a single time. The ten largest clones represent 13% of the sample.

The germline V gene specifies SNHLY as CDR1 and FYNNEI as CDR2. Its CDR3 holds 14 amino acids, cysteine through phenylalanine. Only the CDR3 DNA stays, 42 bases, in frame from base 1. At the junction V is shortened by 6 bases and J by 4 bases; bases outside the gene matches: 7. This clonotype showed up many times. The specificity of this receptor is unknown. No much larger clone exists at a distance of one base, and base qualities are not known. The study at large found these results: Because the same donors could not be followed over many years, the conclusions relied on cross-sectional statistical analysis. Zero-insertion analyses could be partly confounded by invariant T cells such as MAIT and iNKT, though diverse VJ usage argued against such confounding for most clonotypes. Abundant cord blood beta clonotypes had fewer insertions, young adult naive repertoires showed a similar but weaker trend, and memory repertoires showed no such trend. Excess twin sharing in beta out-of-frame sequences was weaker because fewer shared sequences lowered the signal-to-noise ratio. In monozygotic twins, recombination models systematically underestimated out-of-frame TCR alpha sharing, but the models matched the sharing seen between unrelated individuals. Compared with coincidental sharing between unrelated individuals, an excess of low generation-probability sequences was observed among out-of-frame TCR alpha sequences shared between twins.

Every donor in the study was a healthy Caucasian. The twin cohort comprised three pairs of female monozygotic twins, all aged roughly 18 to 29 years. The RNA used for TCR libraries was isolated from peripheral blood mononuclear cells. These data also featured in a second study, about T cells expressing NK-cell markers. As that second study puts it: Three sorted T-cell subsets (CD3+CD56+NKG2C+, CD3+CD56+NKG2C- and CD3+CD56-NKG2C+) from under 10 donors had their TCR beta-chain repertoires profiled. Among the eight sequenced donors, seven were HCMV-seropositive and one was HCMV-seronegative. In several experiments an anti-gammadeltaTCR antibody was added to restrict sorting to alphabetaTCR-expressing T cells. In six donors, the dominant CD3+CD56+NKG2C+ clonotypes were among the top 10 CD8+ clonotypes and accounted for about 1.0-7.5% of CD8+ T cells. Those dominant clonotypes were again the most abundant among CD3+CD56-NKG2C+ cells in several donors, at roughly 25-60.1%. It remained unclear whether the expanded NKG2C-expressing T cell clones were specific for HCMV antigens. The eight sequenced donors were randomly selected healthy volunteers, three men and five women. HCMV serostatus was determined by detecting HCMV-specific IgG in serum with a commercial ELISA kit. For over 5 donors, bulk peripheral blood T-cell repertoires were additionally sequenced from unsorted PBMC. Reads were demultiplexed and grouped by UMI with MIGEC, and clonotypes were assembled and quantified with MiTCR. To exclude erroneous sequences, any TCR cDNA sequence not supported by at least two reads was discarded. The tcR package was used for downstream repertoire analysis, with clonotypes matched between fractions based on CDR3 nucleotide sequence plus V segment. VDJmatch was used to annotate antigen specificity against VDJdb, with one amino acid substitution in CDR3 allowed.

Sequencing input: PBMCs. The V and J genes are TRBV2 and TRBJ1-1; 8 bases in the middle match TRBD1. This receptor was obtained from a woman under 30 in good health. CDR3 region: CASRDRVRGTEAFF. The nucleotides read TGTGCCAGCAGGGACAGGGTGAGGGGCACTGAAGCTTTCTTT. Beyond the CDR3, the reference TRBV2 and TRBJ1-1 genes provide the residues; the full variable domain reads: EPEVTQTPSHQVTQMGQEVILRCVPISNHLYFYWYRQILGQKVEFLVSFYNNEISEKSEIFDDQFSVERPDGSNFTLKIRSTKLEDSAMYFCASRDRVRGTEAFFGQGTRLTVV.